Listed below are T cell receptor beta chains from one sample, sequenced in a study of technical replicates of blood from several donors. Only in-frame clones appear in the TCRdb table, and some are missing; sequencing was by immunoSEQ multiplex PCR. This sample carries approximately 82,000 clones, 75% to 95% of them seen once, and the ten largest clones take over 0.35%. Sequencing was carried out using T cells isolated from PBMCs. The source of these receptors is a human donor in good health. Some clones in this sample may be carry-over from other donors' samples. Each CDR3 is given with its conserved first and last residue. The D gene is left open where the match is weak. Rows give clone size only sometimes, using once, few, many, or a class for an expanded clone.

TRBV27	.	TRBJ2-7	TRBD1	CASSFLWTGTEEQYF	TGTGCCAGCAGTTTTCTCTGGACAGGGACGGAAGAGCAGTACTTC
TRBV28	.	TRBJ2-7	TRBD2	CASSPLAGGGEQYF	TGTGCCAGCAGTCCACTAGCGGGAGGTGGTGAGCAGTACTTC
TRBV18	.	TRBJ2-1	TRBD2	CASSPSQTSGSPEQFF	TGTGCCAGCTCACCAAGTCAGACTAGCGGGAGTCCTGAGCAGTTCTTC
TRBV2	.	TRBJ2-5	.	CASSEERGDWETQYF	TGTGCCAGCAGTGAGGAACGCGGCGATTGGGAGACCCAGTACTTC
TRBV27	.	TRBJ2-1	TRBD2	CASSLRTSGSSRFF	TGTGCCAGCAGTTTACGGACTAGCGGGAGCTCCAGATTCTTC
TRBV11-3	.	TRBJ2-2	TRBD1	CASSQGQGWTGELFF	TGTGCCAGCAGCCAGGGACAGGGTTGGACCGGGGAGCTGTTTTTT
TRBV5-6	.	TRBJ1-1	TRBD1	CASRNSRSRGLMNTEAFF	TGTGCCAGCAGAAACTCGCGTTCCAGGGGGCTTATGAACACTGAAGCTTTCTTT
TRBV25-1	.	TRBJ2-1	.	CASSDFARRGDEQFF	TGTGCCAGCAGTGATTTCGCAAGGAGGGGCGATGAGCAGTTCTTC
TRBV6-6	.	TRBJ1-2	.	CASRERGYTF	TGTGCCAGCCGGGAGCGAGGCTACACCTTC
TRBV10-3	.	TRBJ2-3	.	CATRGVAELTDTQYF	TGTGCCACCAGGGGCGTAGCGGAGCTCACAGATACGCAGTATTTT
TRBV30	.	TRBJ1-3	.	CAWSVNTGNTIYF	TGTGCCTGGAGTGTAAACACTGGAAACACCATATATTTT
TRBV5-6	.	TRBJ1-5	.	CASSLAESNQPQHF	TGTGCCAGCAGCTTGGCTGAGAGCAATCAGCCCCAGCATTTT
TRBV7-9	.	TRBJ2-7	.	CASSLVQGEQYF	TGTGCCAGCAGCTTAGTTCAGGGCGAGCAGTACTTC
TRBV28	.	TRBJ1-4	TRBD1	CASSSWAGGLFF	TGTGCCAGCAGTAGCTGGGCAGGGGGACTGTTTTTT
TRBV11-1	.	TRBJ2-1	.	CASSLARSYNEQFF	TGTGCCAGCAGCTTAGCGCGCTCCTACAATGAGCAGTTCTTC
TRBV19	.	TRBJ1-1	.	CASSIIPGDTEAFF	TGTGCCAGTAGTATAATCCCCGGGGACACTGAAGCTTTCTTT
TRBV29-1	.	TRBJ1-1	TRBD1	CSALGQINTEAFF	TGCAGCGCCCTGGGACAGATAAACACTGAAGCTTTCTTT
TRBV2	.	TRBJ2-6	.	CASSEGGGANVLTF	TGTGCCAGCAGTGAGGGGGGTGGGGCCAACGTCCTGACTTTC
TRBV19	.	TRBJ1-5	TRBD1	CASSIAGTGGAGQPQHF	TGTGCCAGTAGTATAGCCGGGACAGGGGGCGCAGGTCAGCCCCAGCATTTT
TRBV7-3	.	TRBJ2-2	.	CASSQGGRLTGELFF	TGTGCCAGCAGTCAGGGGGGACGGCTAACCGGGGAGCTGTTTTTT
TRBV7-2	once	TRBJ2-1	.	CASSPGTFNEQFF	TGTGCCAGCAGCCCTGGGACTTTCAATGAGCAGTTCTTC
TRBV30	.	TRBJ2-3	.	CAWSPLTDTQYF	TGTGCCTGGAGTCCGCTAACAGATACGCAGTATTTT
TRBV5-1	.	TRBJ2-2	TRBD1	CASSVHPRTGNGELFF	TGCGCCAGCAGTGTCCATCCCAGGACAGGGAACGGGGAGCTGTTTTTT
TRBV18	.	TRBJ2-2	TRBD1	CASSPRDRASSGELFF	TGTGCCAGCTCACCACGGGACAGGGCTTCGTCCGGGGAGCTGTTTTTT
TRBV5-1	.	TRBJ2-2	.	CASSLGLWTEVEDTGELFF	TGCGCCAGCAGCTTGGGGCTGTGGACGGAAGTGGAGGACACCGGGGAGCTGTTTTTT
TRBV7-9	.	TRBJ2-3	TRBD1	CASSSGTGTPMKDTQYF	TGTGCCAGCAGCTCCGGGACAGGGACACCAATGAAGGATACGCAGTATTTT
TRBV19	few	TRBJ1-1	.	CASKRRSMNTEAFF	TGTGCCAGTAAGAGGAGGTCCATGAACACTGAAGCTTTCTTT
TRBV30	.	TRBJ1-6	.	CACRGSSYNSPLHF	TGTGCCTGTAGGGGTAGCTCCTATAATTCACCCCTCCACTTT
TRBV6-1	once	TRBJ2-3	.	CASSEPGDTQYF	TGTGCCAGCAGTGAACCGGGAGATACGCAGTATTTT
TRBV18	once	TRBJ1-1	TRBD1	CASSQGQGAQGTEAFF	TGTGCCAGCTCACAGGGACAGGGGGCGCAGGGAACTGAAGCTTTCTTT
TRBV19	.	TRBJ2-2	TRBD1	CASRSGTGISTGELFF	TGTGCCAGTAGGTCCGGGACAGGGATAAGCACCGGGGAGCTGTTTTTT
TRBV14	.	TRBJ2-3	TRBD2	CASSQGLAGLTDTQYF	TGTGCCAGCAGCCAAGGGCTAGCGGGCCTCACAGATACGCAGTATTTT
TRBV27	.	TRBJ2-7	.	CASSLSNRPSYEQYF	TGTGCCAGCAGTTTATCGAACAGGCCTTCCTACGAGCAGTACTTC
TRBV5-4	.	TRBJ2-1	.	CASSLVGTNNEQFF	TGTGCCAGCAGCTTGGTGGGCACGAACAATGAGCAGTTCTTC
TRBV30	.	TRBJ1-2	TRBD1	CAWTIVQGAKDGYTF	TGTGCCTGGACCATCGTACAGGGGGCTAAGGATGGCTACACCTTC
TRBV5-4	.	TRBJ1-6	.	CASSPGGAKGDSPLHF	TGTGCCAGCAGCCCGGGGGGCGCAAAGGGGGATTCACCCCTCCACTTT
TRBV10-3	.	TRBJ2-7	TRBD2	CAIRPGLAGDLSYEQYF	TGTGCCATCAGGCCGGGACTAGCGGGAGACTTGTCCTACGAGCAGTACTTC
TRBV30	.	TRBJ2-7	.	CAWSVSLYEQYF	TGTGCCTGGAGTGTGTCACTCTACGAGCAGTACTTC
TRBV2	.	TRBJ1-2	TRBD1	CASMTGLGYTF	TGTGCCAGCATGACAGGGCTCGGCTACACCTTC
TRBV7-3	.	TRBJ2-1	TRBD2	CASSSTLLAGGDEQFF	TGTGCCAGCAGCTCTACTCTACTAGCGGGAGGGGATGAGCAGTTCTTC
TRBV28	.	TRBJ1-1	.	CASTLVGLTEAFF	TGTGCCAGCACCTTGGTGGGGCTTACTGAAGCTTTCTTT
TRBV11-3	once	TRBJ2-1	.	CASTLEPDSDEQFF	TGTGCCAGCACCTTAGAACCAGACAGCGATGAGCAGTTCTTC
TRBV5-4	once	TRBJ2-3	TRBD2	CASSKTSGITDTQYF	TGTGCCAGCAGCAAGACTAGCGGGATCACAGATACGCAGTATTTT
TRBV10-1	.	TRBJ2-3	.	CASGGVDTDTQYF	TGCGCCAGCGGAGGAGTTGACACAGATACGCAGTATTTT
TRBV28	.	TRBJ2-7	.	CASSFARLSYEQYF	TGTGCCAGCAGTTTCGCCCGTCTATCCTACGAGCAGTACTTC
TRBV4-3	once	TRBJ2-4	TRBD2	CASSQTSAIQYF	TGCGCCAGCAGCCAGACTAGCGCCATTCAGTACTTC
TRBV9	.	TRBJ1-1	.	CASSERTPDTEAFF	TGTGCCAGCAGCGAAAGGACACCTGACACTGAAGCTTTCTTT